This TCR beta chain was found in a study of CD8 T cells in ankylosing spondylitis. Study outcomes and limitations: Seemingly characteristic of ankylosing spondylitis blood was a TCR beta motif consisting of 7 or 8 highly homologous variants.

The sample holds many counts of this clonotype. The antigen remains unidentified. Quantitative molecular-barcoded 5'-RACE generated the TCR beta libraries. TCRdb analysed the 5' RACE reads with MiXCR anew, one entry per CDR3 protein. This sample has 500,000 to 650,000 distinct CDR3 sequences, with over 4% found just once. The CDR3 is 15 amino acids. The ends were cut back, 3 bases at V and 6 bases at J, with 14 bases in the middle. The germline V gene has CDR1 MNHNS and CDR2 SASEGT. What was sequenced was blood, either unsorted or a sorted T cell fraction (not recorded which). The TCR comes from a male donor with ankylosing spondylitis. This chain joins TRBV6-1 and TRBJ1-4; D not resolved. This CDR3 reads CASSEIWRSDEKLFF. DNA for the CDR3: TGTGCCAGCAGTGAGATATGGCGGTCTGATGAAAAACTGTTTTTT.